This entry lists 19 T cell receptor beta chains sequenced from one sample in a study of OX40 agonist ivuxolimab in advanced cancers. Here immunoSEQ multiplex PCR was the method, and the copy in TCRdb shows in-frame clones only, minus some. Here the sample spans about 37,000 clones, 70% to 90% being singletons. Sample: CD4+ or CD8+ T cells sorted from blood, taken in a trial of the OX40 agonist ivuxolimab. The receptor set was obtained from an adult with an advanced solid tumor such as melanoma, head and neck, liver or kidney cancer.

V is TRBV10-1 and J is TRBJ2-1, with D perhaps matching TRBD2 (6 bases). V shed 8 bases and J shed 4 bases, with 12 bases lying between them. The length of the CDR3 is 13 residues. The germline gives CDR1 WNHNN, CDR2 SYGVQD (reference sequence). Here the CDR3 reads CASSPAGYNEQFF. The CDR3 region has the DNA TGCGCCAGCTCTCCTGCGGGGTACAATGAGCAGTTCTTC.

This sequence joins TRBV5-1 and TRBJ2-3, with D uncertain. V gave up 0 bases and J gave up 0 bases, with 8 bases separating them. The CDR3 length is 15 residues. Germline values: CDR1 SGHRS, CDR2 YFSETQ. CDR3 region: CASSLGGSSTDTQYF. CDR3 DNA: TGCGCCAGCAGCTTGGGGGGTTCTAGCACAGATACGCAGTATTTT.

This clone was detected only once. The rearrangement joins TRBV27 to TRBJ1-1, with 8 nucleotides matching TRBD1. With V trimmed by 3 bases and J by 4 bases, 7 bases remained unmatched. Germline V CDR1 and CDR2: MNHEY, SMNVEV (reference sequence). There are 15 residues in the CDR3. DNA of the CDR3: TGTGCCAGCAGTTTGGGGCGACAGGGGAGCACTGAAGCTTTCTTT. As protein: CASSLGRQGSTEAFF.

The genes are TRBV20-1 and TRBJ1-5; D remains unclear. The germline V gene encodes CDR1 DFQATT and CDR2 SNEGSKA (reference sequence). The ends were cut back, 0 bases at V and 8 bases at J, with 5 bases in the middle. CDR3 length equals 11 residues. CDR3 nucleotide sequence: TGCAGTGCTAGAGATCAGGAGCCCCAGCATTTT. Amino acid sequence: CSARDQEPQHF.

The rearrangement links TRBV19 to TRBJ2-1; no clear D. Per germline, CDR1 LNHDA and CDR2 SQIVND (reference sequence). Trimming left V 6 bases short and J 0 bases short, with 12 bases between. This CDR3 region has 15 residues. CDR3 protein: CASRVAISSYNEQFF. CDR3 in DNA: TGTGCCAGTAGAGTCGCCATAAGCTCCTACAATGAGCAGTTCTTC.

CDR3 in DNA: TGTGCCAGCAGCGGGACAGAGAACCCCGATACGCAGTATTTT. This encodes CASSGTENPDTQYF. The chain employs TRBV5-6 and TRBJ2-3; 7 bases are shared with TRBD1. CDR1 is SGHDT, CDR2 YYEEEE, per germline. J lost 6 bases, V lost 4 bases, and 8 bases had no gene match. CDR3 length equals 14 residues.

CDR3 DNA sequence: TGCGCCAGCAGCTTCCCGACTAGCGGATACACAGATACGCAGTATTTT. This encodes CASSFPTSGYTDTQYF. The rearrangement links TRBV5-1 to TRBJ2-3; TRBD2 aligns across 9 bases. CDR1 is SGHRS and CDR2 is YFSETQ in the germline V gene. This CDR3 has 16 amino acids. V was pared by 2 bases and J by 2 bases, with 6 bases of the junction left unmatched.

This clone was recorded only once. The V call is TRBV6-6, the J call TRBJ2-3, with 11 nucleotides matching TRBD2. The CDR3 loop spans 15 amino acids. CDR1 is MNHNY, CDR2 SVGAGI, per germline (reference sequence). J was trimmed by 4 bases and V by 4 bases; bases with no gene match: 4. As DNA, the CDR3 is TGTGCCAGCAGTTTAGCGGGGGGGCGTGCAGATACGCAGTATTTT. Translation gives CASSLAGGRADTQYF.

V usage is TRBV15 and J usage is TRBJ2-5; no clear D gene. The CDR3 totals 13 residues. The ends were cut back, 0 bases at V and 2 bases at J, with 4 bases in the middle. Germline CDR1 and CDR2: LNHNV and YYDKDF (reference sequence). The CDR3 protein is CATSRDRQETQYF. The CDR3 DNA sequence: TGTGCCACCAGCAGAGATCGACAAGAGACCCAGTACTTC.

The chain is built from TRBV7-2 and TRBJ2-5; 8 positions match TRBD2. The trim removed 5 bases at V and 2 bases at J, leaving 7 bases unmatched. The CDR3 is 15 residues long. CDR1 SGHTA and CDR2 FQGNSA come from the germline V gene. The CDR3 DNA follows: TGTGCCAGCAGCAGACAGCGGGAGCCACAAGAGACCCAGTACTTC. It is translated as CASSRQREPQETQYF.

The V and J genes are TRBV19 and TRBJ2-2; D is ambiguous. CDR3 size: 15 residues. The germline V and J ends were trimmed by 7 bases and 2 bases, with 14 bases remaining between them. From germline, CDR1 is LNHDA and CDR2 SQIVND (reference sequence). In nucleotides, the CDR3 is TGTGCCAGTATGGCCTGGCCAGATAACACCGGGGAGCTGTTTTTT. Protein product: CASMAWPDNTGELFF.

A remark on this clone: The junction differs from germline at one of its ends, possibly a read error. The chain is built from TRBV7-7 and TRBJ2-1, with 9 bases identical to TRBD2. Per germline, CDR1 SSHAT and CDR2 FNYEAQ (reference sequence). CDR3 length equals 16 residues. As DNA, the CDR3 is TGTGCTAGCAGCCCCCTAGGGGCGGGGGGGTACAATGAGCAGTTCTTC. It is translated as CASSPLGAGGYNEQFF.

This chain uses TRBV21-1 with TRBJ2-7. TRBV21-1 is deemed a pseudogene. This CDR3 comprises 14 residues. CDR3 protein: CASSKGAASYEQYF. The CDR3 DNA reads as TGTGCCAGCAGCAAAGGGGCGGCCTCCTACGAGCAGTACTTC.

The CDR3 DNA is TGTGCCAGCAGCTCCGGACCGACGGTGACTGAAGCTTTCTTT. Its protein is CASSSGPTVTEAFF. This chain uses TRBV7-3 with TRBJ1-1; D remains ambiguous. V gave up 4 bases and J gave up 5 bases, with 14 bases separating them. CDR3 length: 14 residues. Per the germline V gene, CDR1 is SGHTA and CDR2 is FQGTGA.

The chain joins TRBV19 to TRBJ2-7; D is perhaps TRBD2 (7 bases). CDR1 is LNHDA and CDR2 is SQIVND in the germline V gene (reference sequence). The CDR3 totals 13 residues. Trimming pared 10 bases from V and 4 bases from J, leaving 17 bases between. The CDR3 loop is CATKSGDKYEQYF. The CDR3 DNA reads TGTGCCACCAAAAGCGGGGACAAGTACGAGCAGTACTTC.

Turning to this clone: A read error may account for a junction end that differs from germline. The chain uses TRBV7-9 and TRBJ2-7; possibly TRBD2 for D (5 bases). CDR1 and CDR2 (germline): SEHNR, FQNEAQ (reference sequence). The length of the CDR3 is 14 residues. CDR3: CASSIAPSFDEQYF. CDR3 in DNA: TGTGCCAGCAGCATAGCGCCTAGTTTCGACGAGCAGTACTTC.

V is TRBV27 and J is TRBJ1-4; possibly TRBD1 for D (5 bases). The V and J ends lost 6 bases and 5 bases respectively, with 10 bases between them. The CDR3 runs 13 residues. Germline assignment: CDR1 MNHEY and CDR2 SMNVEV (reference sequence). In DNA form, the CDR3 reads TGTGCCAGCAGGCAGGGACCGAATGAAAAACTGTTTTTT. As protein: CASRQGPNEKLFF.

This chain links TRBV15 with TRBJ1-2; possible D gene TRBD1, 6 bases. Trimming cost V 1 base and J 6 bases, with 21 bases left between them. From germline, CDR1 is LNHNV and CDR2 YYDKDF (reference sequence). The CDR3 runs to 17 residues. The CDR3 loop reads CATSRGRATGSRDGYTF. The CDR3 region has the DNA TGTGCCACCAGCAGAGGGAGGGCGACAGGCTCCCGGGATGGCTACACCTTC.

The chain links TRBV5-6 to TRBJ2-7; a weak D match, TRBD1 (5 bases). This CDR3 comprises 14 residues. Germline V gives CDR1 SGHDT, CDR2 YYEEEE. Trimming left V 1 base short and J 0 bases short, with 8 bases between. CDR3 in DNA: TGTGCCAGCAGCTTGTGGGGCCACTCCTACGAGCAGTACTTC. Protein sequence: CASSLWGHSYEQYF.